This T cell receptor (beta chain) was found in a study of cytomegalovirus exposure and HLA in healthy donors. Study context: Some 77 million unique TCRs from HLA-typed donors were held in an early release of data. Study results and limitations: The authors reported that TCR beta sequences could predict HLA-A and HLA-B alleles. These predictions were accurate for most subjects in the first cohort.

The study ran its PCR with 60 Vbeta and 13 Jbeta primers. Only in-frame clones appear in the TCRdb table, and some are missing; sequencing was by immunoSEQ multiplex PCR. The sample table includes some 130,000 clones. Worth noting for this clone: Its antigen is unknown. Within the sample, other DNA sequences also encode this same CDR3.

This CDR3 spans 12 amino acids. J gave up 5 bases and V 6 bases, and 5 bases lay outside the gene matches. CDR1 and CDR2 from the germline V gene are SQVTM and ANQGSEA. The TCR was taken from a woman aged 40 to 50 in good health and CMV-seropositive. This sequence joins TRBV29-1 and TRBJ2-7; 9 bases agree with TRBD1. The specimen was PBMCs. The DNA of the CDR3 is TGCAGCGTCGCGGACAGGGGTCACGAGCAGTACTTC. Encoded protein: CSVADRGHEQYF.